The rows below give T cell receptor beta chains drawn from one sample of a study of T cell changes during pregnancy in multiple sclerosis. Repertoires were generated with immunoSEQ multiplex PCR, while TCRdb's copy carries only in-frame clones and drops some. The sample lists some 52,000 clones, approximately 90% occurring once. The sequenced sample was CD4+ T cells from peripheral blood mononuclear cells, obtained before pregnancy. These receptors were obtained from a female donor with multiple sclerosis, enrolled in a pregnancy study. The conserved cysteine and the conserved F or W are not part of the CDR3 here. Part of the rows lack a size; the others show once, few, many or a class for expanded clones.

j_gene	v_gene	abundance	CDR3aa
TRBJ1-2	TRBV2	-	ASSENAGTGARGYT
TRBJ1-2	TRBV14	-	ASSRSRTVNYGYT
TRBJ2-1	TRBV4-1	-	ASSQDGTSGAYNEQF
TRBJ2-7	TRBV30	-	AWSHVTSGFYEQY
TRBJ2-1	TRBV28	-	ASSQAGGAHEQF
TRBJ2-1	TRBV5-1	-	ASSLAEISYNEQF
TRBJ2-7	TRBV5-1	-	ASSPGDGPYEQY
TRBJ1-1	TRBV19	once	ASSIVSRANTEAF
TRBJ1-4	TRBV2	-	ASRKTGSNEKLF
TRBJ2-2	TRBV5-4	-	ASKSGLADNTGELF
TRBJ1-4	TRBV30	-	AWSSIGGAAMEKLF
TRBJ2-7	TRBV5-1	few	ASTILTGTGRDEQY
TRBJ2-2	TRBV21-1	-	ASSKPPRDREPGELF
TRBJ2-5	TRBV19	-	ASSIREGLETQY
TRBJ2-5	TRBV6-6	once	ASSRVGETQY